Below are 13 T cell receptor beta chains sequenced from a single sample in a study of shared clonotypes between healthy human individuals. Data came from immunoSEQ multiplex PCR; TCRdb stores just in-frame clones and leaves some out. The sample consists of millions of clones, roughly nine tenths of them appearing once. Sequencing used naive CD4+ T cells sorted from blood. The subset is: CD45RA+ positively selected. Receptors were obtained from a man aged 18-30 years in good health.

This clone was picked up one time. The chain carries TRBV2 and TRBJ2-5; 7 bases align to TRBD2. J was trimmed by 1 base and V by 5 bases; bases with no gene match: 4. Germline values: CDR1 SNHLY, CDR2 FYNNEI. CDR3 length: 14 amino acids. CDR3 DNA: TGTGCCAGCAGTCTCCGGGAGGCCCAAGAGACCCAGTACTTC. Protein sequence: CASSLREAQETQYF.

The chain recombines TRBV15 with TRBJ1-5; the D gene is possibly TRBD1 (6 bases). There are 15 residues in the CDR3. Trimming stripped 0 bases from V and 7 bases from J, with 13 bases between. Germline values: CDR1 LNHNV, CDR2 YYDKDF (reference sequence). In nucleotides, the CDR3 is TGTGCCACCAGCAGAGATAGGCCAGGGGAACAGCCCCAGCATTTT. As protein: CATSRDRPGEQPQHF.

This clone came up a few times. The chain joins TRBV6-1 to TRBJ1-1; 10 nucleotides agree with TRBD1. From germline, CDR1 is MNHNS and CDR2 SASEGT. CDR3 length: 12 amino acids. The J segment lost 10 bases and the V segment lost 2 bases, leaving 1 base of the junction unmatched. The CDR3 DNA reads as TGTGCCAGCAGTGAATGGACAGGGGGAGCTTTCTTT. Translated: CASSEWTGGAFF.

The chain recombines TRBV6-6 with TRBJ1-2; the D gene is possibly TRBD1 (6 bases). The germline V gene encodes CDR1 MNHNY and CDR2 SVGAGI (reference sequence). Trimming cost V 2 bases and J 6 bases, with 16 bases left between them. The CDR3 loop spans 15 amino acids. In DNA form, the CDR3 reads TGTGCCAGCAGTTACACAACGACAGGTGCGAATGGCTACACCTTC. This codes for CASSYTTTGANGYTF.

The chain is built from TRBV29-1 and TRBJ2-1, with a weak D call TRBD1 (6 bases). The CDR3 spans 10 residues. V lost 7 bases, J lost 14 bases, and 15 bases lay in between. The germline V gene has CDR1 SQVTM and CDR2 ANQGSEA. The chain's CDR3 is CSAGDRTEFF. In DNA, the CDR3 is TGCAGCGCCGGTGACAGGACTGAGTTCTTC.

The chain is built from TRBV15 and TRBJ2-1, with D hard to call. The germline CDR1 and CDR2 sequences are LNHNV and YYDKDF (reference sequence). CDR3 length: 15 residues. V shed 0 bases and J shed 8 bases, with 14 bases lying between them. CDR3 bases: TGTGCCACCAGCAGAGAGGCCCTCTTTGGAGATGAGCAGTTCTTC. Its protein product is CATSREALFGDEQFF.

The chain has TRBV18 and TRBJ1-4; perhaps TRBD1 as D (5 bases). V gave up 2 bases and J gave up 8 bases, with 24 bases separating them. This CDR3 comprises 18 residues. The V gene's germline CDR1 is KGHSH and CDR2 LQKENI. CDR3 sequence: CASSPTSPGGGAREKLFF. Written as DNA, the CDR3 is TGTGCCAGCTCACCAACCTCACCCGGCGGAGGGGCTAGGGAAAAACTGTTTTTT.

This chain links TRBV6-5 with TRBJ1-1; TRBD1 matches 9 bases. This CDR3 has 15 residues. The V gene end was trimmed by 6 bases and the J gene end by 6 bases; junction bases not matched to a gene: 11. Germline V gene lookup returns CDR1 MNHEY and CDR2 SVGAGI. The CDR3 region is CASSWPGQGVAEAFF. The CDR3 DNA reads as TGTGCCAGCAGCTGGCCGGGACAGGGTGTCGCTGAAGCTTTCTTT.

The V call is TRBV10-1, the J call TRBJ1-1; TRBD1 is a possible D gene (6 bases). The CDR3 is 15 residues long. Germline lookup yields CDR1 WNHNN and CDR2 SYGVQD (reference sequence). Trimming took 0 bases from V and 3 from J, leaving 11 bases between them. The CDR3 spells CASSESTGPDTEAFF. The CDR3 nucleotides read TGCGCCAGCAGTGAGTCAACAGGGCCCGACACTGAAGCTTTCTTT.

The gene calls are TRBV7-2 and TRBJ2-7, with 7 bases matching TRBD2. Germline CDR1 SGHTA, CDR2 FQGNSA. The V segment lost 7 bases and the J segment 2 bases; nucleotides outside the gene matches: 11. The CDR3 has 15 amino acids. The CDR3 nucleotides read TGTGCCAGCACCCCCCCCAGCGGGGCTGCCTACGAGCAGTACTTC. It translates to CASTPPSGAAYEQYF.

This clone was counted once. The V and J genes are TRBV11-2 and TRBJ2-6; D ambiguous. The CDR3 is made up of 18 amino acids. Germline CDR1 reads SGHAT; CDR2 reads FQNNGV. V was clipped by 4 bases and J by 0 bases, with 16 bases between them. The CDR3 reads CASSSQGFPPSGANVLTF. The CDR3 DNA reads TGTGCCAGCAGCTCACAAGGTTTCCCCCCCTCTGGGGCCAACGTCCTGACTTTC. Together with reference TRBV11-2 and TRBJ2-6, the CDR3 gives the full variable domain: EAGVAQSPRYKIIEKRQSVAFWCNPISGHATLYWYQQILGQGPKLLIQFQNNGVVDDSQLPKDRFSAERLKGVDSTLKIQPAKLEDSAVYLCASSSQGFPPSGANVLTFGAGSRLTVL.

This clone was seen only a few times. V usage is TRBV7-2 and J usage is TRBJ2-2; D is uncertain. The germline V gene has CDR1 SGHTA and CDR2 FQGNSA. V lost 1 base to trimming and J lost 3 bases, with 3 bases between them. The CDR3 loop spans 13 amino acids. The DNA for the CDR3 is TGTGCCAGCAGCTTAGGATACACCGGGGAGCTGTTTTTT. Its translation: CASSLGYTGELFF. The full variable domain, rest sourced from reference TRBV7-2 and TRBJ2-2, is GAGVSQSPSNKVTEKGKDVELRCDPISGHTALYWYRQSLGQGLEFLIYFQGNSAPDKSGLPSDRFSAERTGGSVSTLTIQRTQQEDSAVYLCASSLGYTGELFFGEGSRLTVL.

V and J are TRBV4-2 and TRBJ1-2, with unresolved D. Trimming took off 1 base at V and 5 bases at J, with 8 bases between the two ends. Per germline, CDR1 LGHNA and CDR2 YNFKEQ. The length of the CDR3 is 13 residues. CDR3 sequence (DNA): TGTGCCAGCAGCCAAGTGGAAAATTATGGCTACACCTTC. Translated: CASSQVENYGYTF.